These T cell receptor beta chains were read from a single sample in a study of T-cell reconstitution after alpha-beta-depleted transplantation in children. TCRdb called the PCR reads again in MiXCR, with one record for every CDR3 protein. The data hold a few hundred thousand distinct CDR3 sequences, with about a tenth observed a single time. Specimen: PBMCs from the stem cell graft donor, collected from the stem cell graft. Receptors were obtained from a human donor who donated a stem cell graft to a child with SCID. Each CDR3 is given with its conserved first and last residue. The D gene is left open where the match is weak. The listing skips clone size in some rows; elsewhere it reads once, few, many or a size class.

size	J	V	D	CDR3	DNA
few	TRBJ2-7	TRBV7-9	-	CASSSRLSEGPYYEQYF	TGTGCCAGCAGCTCCCGTCTATCCGAGGGACCATACTACGAGCAGTACTTC
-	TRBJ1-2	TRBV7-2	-	CASSAAAEPNYGYTF	TGTGCCAGCAGCGCAGCGGCGGAACCTAACTATGGCTACACCTTC
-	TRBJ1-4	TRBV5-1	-	CASTTSGPGEKLFF	TGCGCCAGCACCACATCAGGGCCCGGGGAAAAACTGTTTTTT
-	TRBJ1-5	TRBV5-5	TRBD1	CASSLEGQGNQPQHF	TGTGCCAGCAGCTTGGAGGGACAGGGGAATCAGCCCCAGCATTTT
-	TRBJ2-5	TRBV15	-	CATSRELSQETQYF	TGTGCCACCAGCAGAGAACTTTCCCAAGAGACCCAGTACTTC
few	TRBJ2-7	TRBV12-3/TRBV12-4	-	CASSQRGGGYYEQYF	TGTGCCAGCAGCCAAAGGGGTGGGGGCTACTACGAGCAGTACTTC
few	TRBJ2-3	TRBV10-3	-	CAISDISQIPSTDTQYF	TGTGCCATCAGTGATATATCACAGATCCCTAGCACAGATACGCAGTATTTT
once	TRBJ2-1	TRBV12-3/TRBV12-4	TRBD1	CTSSSAGQGRYEQFF	TGTACCAGCAGTTCCGCCGGACAGGGGCGCTATGAGCAGTTCTTC
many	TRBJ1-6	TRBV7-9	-	CASSEEPQGLHF	TGTGCCAGCAGCGAAGAACCTCAGGGCCTCCACTTT
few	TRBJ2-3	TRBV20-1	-	CSAARGSSDDTQYF	TGCAGTGCCGCTAGAGGATCTAGCGACGATACGCAGTATTTT
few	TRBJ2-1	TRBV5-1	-	CASSFSRAGYSYNEQFF	TGCGCCAGCAGCTTCTCCAGGGCTGGGTACTCCTACAATGAGCAGTTCTTC
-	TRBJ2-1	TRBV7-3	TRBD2	CASSWGGGYNEQFF	TGTGCCAGCAGCTGGGGGGGAGGGTACAATGAGCAGTTCTTC
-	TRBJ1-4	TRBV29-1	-	CSVKGTPVATNEKLFF	TGCAGCGTGAAGGGGACACCAGTTGCAACTAATGAAAAACTGTTTTTT
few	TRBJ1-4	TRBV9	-	CASSPRVATNEKLFF	TGTGCCAGCAGCCCCCGTGTTGCAACTAATGAAAAACTGTTTTTT
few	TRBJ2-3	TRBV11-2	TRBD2	CASSLGVIGGDTDTQYF	TGTGCCAGCAGCTTAGGGGTCATCGGGGGGGACACAGATACGCAGTATTTT
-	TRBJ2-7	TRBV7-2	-	CASSYFGDYEQYF	TGTGCCAGCAGCTACTTCGGGGACTACGAGCAGTACTTC
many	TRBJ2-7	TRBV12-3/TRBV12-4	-	CASSYSTSYEQYF	TGTGCCAGCAGTTATTCGACCTCCTACGAGCAGTACTTC